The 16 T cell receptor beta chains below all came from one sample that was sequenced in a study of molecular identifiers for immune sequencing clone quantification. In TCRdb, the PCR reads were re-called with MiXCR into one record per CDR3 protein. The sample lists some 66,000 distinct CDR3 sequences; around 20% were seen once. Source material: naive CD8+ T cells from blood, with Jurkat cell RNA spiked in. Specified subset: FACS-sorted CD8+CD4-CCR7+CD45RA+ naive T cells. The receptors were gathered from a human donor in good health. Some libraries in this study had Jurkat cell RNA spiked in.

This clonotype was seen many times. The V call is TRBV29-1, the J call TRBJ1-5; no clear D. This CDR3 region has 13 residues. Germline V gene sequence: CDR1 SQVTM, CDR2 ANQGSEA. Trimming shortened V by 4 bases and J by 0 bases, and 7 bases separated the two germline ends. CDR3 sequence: CSVGSGSNQPQHF. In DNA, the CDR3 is TGCAGCGTTGGGTCAGGTAGCAATCAGCCCCAGCATTTT.

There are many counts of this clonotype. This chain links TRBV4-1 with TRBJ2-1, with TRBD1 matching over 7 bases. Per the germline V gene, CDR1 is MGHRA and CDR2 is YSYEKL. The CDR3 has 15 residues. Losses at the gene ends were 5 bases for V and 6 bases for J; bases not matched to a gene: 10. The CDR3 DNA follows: TGCGCCAGCAGCTGGACCACAGGGGTCGGCAATGAGCAGTTCTTC. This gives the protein CASSWTTGVGNEQFF.

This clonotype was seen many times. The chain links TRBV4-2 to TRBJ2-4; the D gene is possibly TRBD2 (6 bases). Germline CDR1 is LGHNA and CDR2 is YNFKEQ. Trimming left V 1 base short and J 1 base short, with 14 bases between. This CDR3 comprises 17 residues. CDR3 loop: CASSQGDGRWAKNIQYF. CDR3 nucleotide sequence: TGTGCCAGCAGCCAAGGGGACGGGAGATGGGCCAAAAACATTCAGTACTTC.

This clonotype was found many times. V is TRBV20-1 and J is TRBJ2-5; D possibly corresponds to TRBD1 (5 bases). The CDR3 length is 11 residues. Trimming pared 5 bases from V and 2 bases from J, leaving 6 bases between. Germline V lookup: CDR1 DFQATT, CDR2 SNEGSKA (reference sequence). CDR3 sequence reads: CSAQGQETQYF. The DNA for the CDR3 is TGCAGTGCTCAGGGTCAAGAGACCCAGTACTTC.

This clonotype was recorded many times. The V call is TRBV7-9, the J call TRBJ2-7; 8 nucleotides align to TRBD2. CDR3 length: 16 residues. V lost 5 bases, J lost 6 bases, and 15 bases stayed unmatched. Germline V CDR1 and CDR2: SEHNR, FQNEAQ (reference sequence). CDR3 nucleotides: TGTGCCAGCAGCCTTCCGGGAGCGGGAGCATCCCGCGAGCAGTACTTC. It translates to CASSLPGAGASREQYF.

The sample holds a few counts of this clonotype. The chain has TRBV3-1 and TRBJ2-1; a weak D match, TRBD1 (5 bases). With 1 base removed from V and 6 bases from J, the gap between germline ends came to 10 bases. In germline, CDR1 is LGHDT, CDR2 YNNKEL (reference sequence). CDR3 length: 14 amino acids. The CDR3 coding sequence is TGTGCCAGCAGCCAAGGGGGCGCAGGCAATGAGCAGTTCTTC. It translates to CASSQGGAGNEQFF.

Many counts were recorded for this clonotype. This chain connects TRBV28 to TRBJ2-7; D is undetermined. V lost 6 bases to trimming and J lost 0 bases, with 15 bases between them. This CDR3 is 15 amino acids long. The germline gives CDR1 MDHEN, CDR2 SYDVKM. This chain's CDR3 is CASSPWTASSYEQYF. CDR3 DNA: TGTGCCAGCAGCCCCTGGACGGCGAGCTCCTACGAGCAGTACTTC.

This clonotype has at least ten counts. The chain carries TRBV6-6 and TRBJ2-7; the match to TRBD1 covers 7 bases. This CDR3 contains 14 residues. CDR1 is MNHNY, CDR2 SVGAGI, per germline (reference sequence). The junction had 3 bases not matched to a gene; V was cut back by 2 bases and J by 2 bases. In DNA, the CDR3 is TGTGCCAGCAGTTACGTGGGGACAGCCTACGAGCAGTACTTC. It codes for CASSYVGTAYEQYF.

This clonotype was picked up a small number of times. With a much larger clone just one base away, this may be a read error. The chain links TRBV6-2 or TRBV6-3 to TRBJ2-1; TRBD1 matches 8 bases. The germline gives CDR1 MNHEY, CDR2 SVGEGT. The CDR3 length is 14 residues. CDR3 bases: TGTGCCGGCAGTACCACAGGGGGATACAATGAGCAGTTCTTC. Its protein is CAGSTTGGYNEQFF.

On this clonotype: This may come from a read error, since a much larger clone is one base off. The CDR3 bases are TGTGCCAGCAGTGGATTCGCTAGCGGGAGTGATGAGCAGTTCTTC. Encoded protein: CASSGFASGSDEQFF. The gene calls are TRBV2 and TRBJ2-1, with 10 bases identical to TRBD2. The V gene's germline CDR1 is SNHLY and CDR2 FYNNEI. CDR3 size: 15 residues. V was pared by 4 bases and J by 8 bases, with 8 bases of the junction left unmatched.

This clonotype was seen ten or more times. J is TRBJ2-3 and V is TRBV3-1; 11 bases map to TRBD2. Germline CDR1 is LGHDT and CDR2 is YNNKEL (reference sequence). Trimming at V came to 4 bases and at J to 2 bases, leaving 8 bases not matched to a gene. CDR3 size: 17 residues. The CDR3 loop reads CASSPMFSGRDTDTQYF. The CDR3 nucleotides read TGTGCCAGCAGCCCGATGTTTAGCGGGAGGGACACAGATACGCAGTATTTT.

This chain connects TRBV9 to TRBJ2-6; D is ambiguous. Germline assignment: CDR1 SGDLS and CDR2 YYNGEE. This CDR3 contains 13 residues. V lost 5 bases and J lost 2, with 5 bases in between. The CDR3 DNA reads TGTGCCAGCAGTGCCCCTGGGGCCAACGTCCTGACTTTC. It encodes CASSAPGANVLTF.

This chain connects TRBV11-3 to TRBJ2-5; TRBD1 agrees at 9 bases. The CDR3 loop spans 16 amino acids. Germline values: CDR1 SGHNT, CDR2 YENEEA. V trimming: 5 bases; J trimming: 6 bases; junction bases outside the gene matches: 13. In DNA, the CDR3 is TGTGCCAGCAGCCTCAATGGGGACAGGGTTTTGAAGACCCAGTACTTC. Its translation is CASSLNGDRVLKTQYF.

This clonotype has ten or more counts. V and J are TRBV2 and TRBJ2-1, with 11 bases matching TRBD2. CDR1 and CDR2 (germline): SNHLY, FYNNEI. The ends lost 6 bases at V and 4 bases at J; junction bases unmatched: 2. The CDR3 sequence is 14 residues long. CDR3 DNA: TGTGCCAGCAGGGGACTAGCGGATTACAATGAGCAGTTCTTC. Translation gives CASRGLADYNEQFF.

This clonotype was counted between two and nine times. The CDR3 sequence is CASSFESSVEGEQYF. CDR3 DNA sequence: TGTGCCAGCAGCTTTGAGTCCAGCGTTGAGGGCGAGCAGTACTTC. The J gene is TRBJ2-7, the V gene TRBV12-3 or TRBV12-4; TRBD2 is a possible D gene (5 bases). The CDR3 covers 15 residues. Deletions cut 6 bases from V and 6 bases from J, with 21 bases between.

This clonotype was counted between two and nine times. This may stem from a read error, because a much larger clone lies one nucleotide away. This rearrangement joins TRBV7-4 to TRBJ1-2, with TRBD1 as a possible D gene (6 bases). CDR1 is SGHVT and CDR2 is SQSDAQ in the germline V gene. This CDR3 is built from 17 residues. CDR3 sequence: CASRDPGTTTLNYDYTF. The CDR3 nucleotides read TGTGCCAGCAGAGATCCCGGGACAACCACGCTAAACTATGACTACACCTTC.